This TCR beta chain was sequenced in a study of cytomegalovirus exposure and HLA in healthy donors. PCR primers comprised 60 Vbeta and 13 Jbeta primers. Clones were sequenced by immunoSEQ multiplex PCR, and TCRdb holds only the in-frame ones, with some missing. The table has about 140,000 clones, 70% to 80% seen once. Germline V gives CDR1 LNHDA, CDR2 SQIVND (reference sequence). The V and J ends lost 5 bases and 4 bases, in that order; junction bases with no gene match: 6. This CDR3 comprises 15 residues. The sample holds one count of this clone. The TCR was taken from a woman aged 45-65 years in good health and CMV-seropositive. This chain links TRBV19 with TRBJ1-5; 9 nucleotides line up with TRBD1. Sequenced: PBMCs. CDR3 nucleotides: TGTGCCAGTAGTCAAGGGACAGGGTATAATCAGCCCCAGCATTTT. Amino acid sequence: CASSQGTGYNQPQHF.